This T cell receptor beta chain is drawn from a study of blood T cell repertoires in COVID-19. Study information: Sites in the United States, Italy and Spain provided acute and convalescent COVID-19 samples. T cells, B-cell-depleted T cells, or PBMCs provided the cDNA or gDNA that served as material.

Germline CDR1 reads KGHSH; CDR2 reads LQKENI. CDR3 size: 12 residues. V was trimmed by 4 bases and J by 0 bases, leaving 3 bases between them. The data were produced by immunoSEQ multiplex PCR, yet TCRdb's version contains in-frame clones alone and is incomplete. The profile shows 63,000 or so clones, 88% of them singletons. Input material: peripheral blood. The receptor was isolated from a human donor in a cohort sampled during active COVID-19. The chain has TRBV18 and TRBJ1-1; D not resolved. The CDR3 loop is CASSQLNTEAFF. The DNA for the CDR3 is TGTGCCAGCTCACAGCTGAACACTGAAGCTTTCTTT.